What follows describes a single T cell receptor (beta chain). Its antigen is undetermined. This entry is derived from a study of cytomegalovirus exposure and HLA in healthy donors. Germline V gene lookup returns CDR1 MGHDK and CDR2 SYGVNS. This CDR3 spans 16 amino acids. V lost 9 bases, J lost 0 bases, and 17 bases lay in between. Study-level points and caveats: Excluded were some V segments that proved indistinguishable, including TRBV6-2 and TRBV6-3. The classifier reportedly diagnosed cytomegalovirus status with high sensitivity and specificity. The study recorded some 160 TCR beta chains that were cytomegalovirus-associated.

PCR employed 60 Vbeta and 13 Jbeta primers. Using immunoSEQ multiplex PCR, the repertoire was profiled, and TCRdb retains in-frame clones only, with some absent. This repertoire shows approximately 140,000 clones, around four fifths found once; its top ten account for 1.5% to 2.5%. This sequence joins TRBV25-1 and TRBJ2-2; D might be TRBD1 (6 bases). The TCR originated in a woman in her thirties or forties in good health and CMV-seronegative. Sequencing was carried out using PBMCs. As DNA, the CDR3 is TGTGCCAGTAGGGACATGATGGGGCCGAACACCGGGGAGCTGTTTTTT. Translating it yields CASRDMMGPNTGELFF.